This TCR beta chain was found in a study of blood T cells in healthy people across ages. Study-wide results and limits: Unknown CMV status may confound age-related changes in expanded clones.

V was shortened by 5 bases and J by 0 bases, with 17 bases between the two germline ends. The CDR3 length is 15 residues. From germline, CDR1 is DFQATT and CDR2 SNEGSKA (reference sequence). Then a second PCR, running roughly 7 to 12 cycles, was carried out with a sample-barcoded 5' primer and a J-beta primer mix. Each of the cDNA molecules was tagged by a template-switch adaptor with 12 random nucleotides. TCRdb reprocessed the 5' RACE reads via MiXCR and lists one record per CDR3 protein. The sample has around 820,000 distinct CDR3 sequences, just under 25% seen once. Notes on this clonotype: Its antigen is currently unknown.

The same data also went into a second study, on T cells of mothers and their children.

The sequenced material came from blood. The clonotype comes from a boy aged 5-17 years in good health. The J gene is TRBJ2-7, the V gene TRBV20-1; the D is unclear. Here the CDR3 DNA reads TGCAGTGCTCACCCCTGGCAACCTAGCTCCTACGAGCAGTACTTC. It yields the protein CSAHPWQPSSYEQYF.